Below, 6 T cell receptor beta chains from the same sample are listed, as sequenced in a study of CD8+CD57+ T cells in acquired aplastic anemia (dated by TCRdb to about 2018). This sample was sequenced with an Illumina HiSeq 2000. Profiling of TCR beta VDJ combinations and CDR3 sequences used genomic DNA as the template. TCRdb handled the public reads itself, with Q25 trimming in fastp and clone calling in MiXCR, and kept productive beta chains. CDR3 protein sequences are deduplicated, and each keeps its most common genes and DNA. Recorded for this sample are a few hundred thousand distinct CDR3 sequences; 25% to 40% of them occurred a single time. The ten most abundant clones make up nearly 0.85% of the sample. Flow cytometry had shown CD8+CD57+ cell expansion in the patients selected for sequencing. The sequencing sample was made of sorted CD4+, CD8+, or CD8+CD57+ T cells (not recorded which) from PBMCs. The receptors shown here come from a human donor with aplastic anemia.

This chain connects TRBV5-1 to TRBJ2-1, with 8 nucleotides matching TRBD2. Germline CDR1 and CDR2: SGHRS and YFSETQ. V lost 1 base and J lost 4; bases outside the gene matches: 10. The CDR3 length is 17 residues. In DNA form, the CDR3 reads TGCGCCAGCAGCTTGAACATAAGAACTAGCGGTTACAATGAGCAGTTCTTC. It is translated as CASSLNIRTSGYNEQFF. Full variable domain (remainder filled in from reference TRBV5-1 and TRBJ2-1): KAGVTQTPRYLIKTRGQQVTLSCSPISGHRSVSWYQQTPGQGLQFLFEYFSETQRNKGNFPGRFSGRQFSNSRSEMNVSTLELGDSALYLCASSLNIRTSGYNEQFFGPGTRLTVL.

This chain joins TRBV12-3 or TRBV12-4 and TRBJ1-4; D is unclear. The CDR3 sequence is 12 residues long. Trimming pared 3 bases from V and 8 bases from J, leaving 7 bases between. CDR3 in amino acids: CASSFFREKLFF. CDR3 bases: TGTGCCAGCAGTTTCTTTCGGGAAAAACTGTTTTTT.

This clonotype was observed many times. This chain links TRBV7-9 with TRBJ1-2; D unresolved. V was pared by 3 bases and J by 10 bases, with 15 bases between. The CDR3 has 13 residues. Germline values: CDR1 SEHNR, CDR2 FQNEAQ (reference sequence). This CDR3 is CASSLKTSVDYTF. In DNA, the CDR3 is TGTGCCAGCAGCTTGAAGACATCGGTAGACTACACCTTC.

This clonotype was seen at least ten times. The genes are TRBV29-1 and TRBJ2-7; D ambiguous. Between the trimmed V and J ends, which lost 8 bases and 3 bases, there was a span of 14 bases. The germline V gene encodes CDR1 SQVTM and CDR2 ANQGSEA. This CDR3 is 12 amino acids long. DNA of the CDR3: TGCAGCACACGAAGAGGAGACTACGAGCAGTACTTC. Residues: CSTRRGDYEQYF.

At least ten counts were recorded for this clonotype. V and J are TRBV7-9 and TRBJ1-6; D ambiguous. This CDR3 spans 13 amino acids. The V end was cut by 4 bases, the J end by 7 bases, with 8 bases between. Germline-derived CDR1 and CDR2 are SEHNR and FQNEAQ (reference sequence). The CDR3 loop is CASSSPGNSPLHF. CDR3 coding DNA: TGTGCCAGCAGCTCACCGGGGAATTCACCCCTCCACTTT.

The chain couples TRBV7-8 to TRBJ2-7; D unresolved. Trimming removed 5 bases from V and 6 bases from J, with 11 bases in between. Germline V lookup: CDR1 SGHVS, CDR2 FQNEAQ. This CDR3 has 12 residues. The CDR3 spells CASSPLSGEQYF. The CDR3 DNA reads TGTGCCAGCAGCCCCCTCTCCGGCGAGCAGTACTTC.